This note documents a single TCR beta chain sequence. The sample is drawn from a study of blood T cell repertoires in COVID-19. The CDR3 is 16 residues long. Germline V CDR1 and CDR2: LGHNA, YNFKEQ. The J segment lost 5 bases and the V segment lost 0 bases, leaving 8 bases of the junction unmatched. Data came from immunoSEQ multiplex PCR; TCRdb stores just in-frame clones and leaves some out. The table lists roughly 110,000 clones, 70% to 90% of them singletons. The chain is built from TRBV4-2 and TRBJ2-5; 8 nucleotides align to TRBD2. Sequenced input: peripheral blood. The receptor was isolated from a man aged 35-49 years with acute or convalescent COVID-19. The CDR3 nucleotides read TGTGCCAGCAGCCAAGATAGCGCGGGGGGCTCGGAGACCCAGTACTTC. It specifies CASSQDSAGGSETQYF.